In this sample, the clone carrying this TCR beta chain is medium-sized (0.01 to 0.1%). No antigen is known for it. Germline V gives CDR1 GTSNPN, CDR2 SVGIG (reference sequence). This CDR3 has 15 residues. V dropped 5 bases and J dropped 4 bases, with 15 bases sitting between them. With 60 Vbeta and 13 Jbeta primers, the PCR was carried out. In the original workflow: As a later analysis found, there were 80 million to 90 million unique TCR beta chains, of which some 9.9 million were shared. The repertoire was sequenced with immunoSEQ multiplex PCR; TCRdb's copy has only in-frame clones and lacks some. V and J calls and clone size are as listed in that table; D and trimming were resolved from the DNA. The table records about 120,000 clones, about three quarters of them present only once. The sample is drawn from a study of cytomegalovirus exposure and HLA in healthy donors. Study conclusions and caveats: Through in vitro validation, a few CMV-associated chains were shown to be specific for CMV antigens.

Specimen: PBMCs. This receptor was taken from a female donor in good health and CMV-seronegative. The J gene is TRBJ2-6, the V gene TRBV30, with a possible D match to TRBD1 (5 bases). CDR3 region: CAWGDAGLGANVLTF. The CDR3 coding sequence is TGTGCCTGGGGAGACGCAGGGTTAGGGGCCAACGTCCTGACTTTC.